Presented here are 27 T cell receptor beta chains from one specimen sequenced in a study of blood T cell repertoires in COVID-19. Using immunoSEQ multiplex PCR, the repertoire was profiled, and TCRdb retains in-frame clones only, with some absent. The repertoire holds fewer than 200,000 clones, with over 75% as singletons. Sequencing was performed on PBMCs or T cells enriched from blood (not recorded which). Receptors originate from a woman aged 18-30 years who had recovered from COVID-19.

The CDR3 here is CSASIPGDSGNTIYF. DNA for the CDR3: TGCAGTGCTAGTATCCCAGGGGACTCTGGAAACACCATATATTTT. This chain joins TRBV20-1 and TRBJ1-3; a possible D gene is TRBD1 (6 bases). The germline V and J ends were trimmed by 3 bases and 0 bases, with 12 bases remaining between them. The germline V gene has CDR1 DFQATT and CDR2 SNEGSKA (reference sequence). The CDR3 has 15 residues.

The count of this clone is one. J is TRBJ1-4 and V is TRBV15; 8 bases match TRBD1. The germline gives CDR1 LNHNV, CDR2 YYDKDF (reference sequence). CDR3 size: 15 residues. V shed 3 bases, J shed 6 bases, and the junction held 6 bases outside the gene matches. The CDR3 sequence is CATSSVDRGHEKLFF. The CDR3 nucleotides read TGTGCCACCAGCAGCGTCGACAGGGGTCATGAAAAACTGTTTTTT. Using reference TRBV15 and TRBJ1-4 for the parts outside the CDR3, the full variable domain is DAMVIQNPRYQVTQFGKPVTLSCSQTLNHNVMYWYQQKSSQAPKLLFHYYDKDFNNEADTPDNFQSRRPNTSFCFLDIRSPGLGDTAMYLCATSSVDRGHEKLFFGSGTQLSVL.

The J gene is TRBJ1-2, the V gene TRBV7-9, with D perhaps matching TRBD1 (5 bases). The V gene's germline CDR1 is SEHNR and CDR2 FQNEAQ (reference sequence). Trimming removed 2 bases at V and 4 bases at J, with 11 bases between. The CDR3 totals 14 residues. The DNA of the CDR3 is TGTGCCAGCAGCTTACTGGACATGGCCTATGGCTACACCTTC. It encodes CASSLLDMAYGYTF.

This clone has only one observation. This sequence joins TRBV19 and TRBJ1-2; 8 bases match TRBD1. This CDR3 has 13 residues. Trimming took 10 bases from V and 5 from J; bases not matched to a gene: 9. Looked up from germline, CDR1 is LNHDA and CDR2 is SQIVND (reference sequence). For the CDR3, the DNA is TGTGCCACCAAAGCGCAGGGGGCGTATGGCTACACCTTC. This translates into CATKAQGAYGYTF.

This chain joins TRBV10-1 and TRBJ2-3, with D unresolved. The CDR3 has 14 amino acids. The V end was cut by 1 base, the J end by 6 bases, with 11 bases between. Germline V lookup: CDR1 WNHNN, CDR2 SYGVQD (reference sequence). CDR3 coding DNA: TGCGCCAGCAGTGAGTTTGGCGGAGTGGATACGCAGTATTTT. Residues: CASSEFGGVDTQYF.

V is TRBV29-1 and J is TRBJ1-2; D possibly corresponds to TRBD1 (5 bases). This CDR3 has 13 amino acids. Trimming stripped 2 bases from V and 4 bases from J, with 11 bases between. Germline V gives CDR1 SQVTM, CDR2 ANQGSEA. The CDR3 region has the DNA TGCAGCGTTGAAAGGGGTCCTCGCTATGGCTACACCTTC. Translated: CSVERGPRYGYTF. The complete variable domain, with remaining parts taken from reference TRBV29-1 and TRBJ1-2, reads SAVISQKPSRDICQRGTSLTIQCQVDSQVTMMFWYRQQPGQSLTLIATANQGSEATYESGFVIDKFPISRPNLTFSTLTVSNMSPEDSSIYLCSVERGPRYGYTFGSGTRLTVV.

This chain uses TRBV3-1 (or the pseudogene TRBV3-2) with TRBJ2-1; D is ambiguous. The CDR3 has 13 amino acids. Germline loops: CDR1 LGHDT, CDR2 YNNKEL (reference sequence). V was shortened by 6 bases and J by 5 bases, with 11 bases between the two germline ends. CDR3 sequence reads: CASSFNQNNEQFF. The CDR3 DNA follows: TGTGCCAGCAGTTTTAATCAGAACAATGAGCAGTTCTTC.

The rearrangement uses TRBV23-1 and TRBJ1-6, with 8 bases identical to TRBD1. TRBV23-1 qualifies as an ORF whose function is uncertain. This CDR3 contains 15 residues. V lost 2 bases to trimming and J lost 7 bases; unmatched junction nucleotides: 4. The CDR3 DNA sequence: TGCGCCAGCAGTCAAGACAGGGGCGGGAATTCACCCCTCCACTTT. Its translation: CASSQDRGGNSPLHF.

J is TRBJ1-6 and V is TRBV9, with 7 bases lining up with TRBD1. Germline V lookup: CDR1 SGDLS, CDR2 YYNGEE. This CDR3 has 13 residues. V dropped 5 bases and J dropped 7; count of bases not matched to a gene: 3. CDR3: CASSAGQNSPLHF. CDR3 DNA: TGTGCCAGCAGTGCGGGACAGAATTCACCCCTCCACTTT.

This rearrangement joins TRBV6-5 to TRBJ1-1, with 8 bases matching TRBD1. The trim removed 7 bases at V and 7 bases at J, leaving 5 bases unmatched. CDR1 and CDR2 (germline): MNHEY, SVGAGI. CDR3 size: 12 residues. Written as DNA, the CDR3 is TGTGCCAGCAAACAGGGGGGGAGTGAAGCTTTCTTT. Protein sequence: CASKQGGSEAFF.

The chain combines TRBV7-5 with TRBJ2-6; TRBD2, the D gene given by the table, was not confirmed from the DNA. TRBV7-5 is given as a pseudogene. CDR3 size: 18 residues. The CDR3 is CARKGRSGVFSGANVLTF. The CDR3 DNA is TGTGCCAGAAAAGGGAGGTCAGGAGTTTTCTCTGGGGCCAACGTCCTGACTTTC.

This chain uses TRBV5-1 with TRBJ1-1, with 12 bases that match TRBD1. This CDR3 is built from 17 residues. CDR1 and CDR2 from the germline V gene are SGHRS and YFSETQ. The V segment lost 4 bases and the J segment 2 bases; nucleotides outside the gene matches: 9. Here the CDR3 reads CASSGTGGRMVNTEAFF. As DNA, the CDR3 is TGCGCCAGCAGCGGGACAGGGGGCCGGATGGTTAACACTGAAGCTTTCTTT.

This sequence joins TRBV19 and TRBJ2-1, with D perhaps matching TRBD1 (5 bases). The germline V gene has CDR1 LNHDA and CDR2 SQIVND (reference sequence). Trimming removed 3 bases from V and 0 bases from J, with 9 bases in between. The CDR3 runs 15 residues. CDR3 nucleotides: TGTGCCAGTAGTATCTCTGACAGCTCCTACAATGAGCAGTTCTTC. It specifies CASSISDSSYNEQFF.

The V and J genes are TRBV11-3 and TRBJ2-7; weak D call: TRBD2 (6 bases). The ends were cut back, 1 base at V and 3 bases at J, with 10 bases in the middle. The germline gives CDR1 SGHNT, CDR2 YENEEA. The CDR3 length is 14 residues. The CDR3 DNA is TGTGCCAGCAGCTTAGCCGCGACTAGCTACGAGCAGTACTTC. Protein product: CASSLAATSYEQYF.

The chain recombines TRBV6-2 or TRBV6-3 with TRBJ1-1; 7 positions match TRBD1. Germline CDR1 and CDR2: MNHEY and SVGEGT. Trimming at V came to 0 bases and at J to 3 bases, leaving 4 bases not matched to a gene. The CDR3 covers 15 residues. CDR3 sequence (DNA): TGTGCCAGCAGTTACTCGATAGGGACAGACACTGAAGCTTTCTTT. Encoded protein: CASSYSIGTDTEAFF.

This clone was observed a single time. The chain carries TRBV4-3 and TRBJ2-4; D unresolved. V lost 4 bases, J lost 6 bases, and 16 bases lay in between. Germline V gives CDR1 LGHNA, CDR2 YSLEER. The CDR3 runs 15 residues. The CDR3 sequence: CASSPSIKYGNIQYF. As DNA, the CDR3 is TGCGCCAGCAGCCCTAGTATTAAGTACGGAAACATTCAGTACTTC.

CDR3 protein: CASSASEGNTEAFF. The CDR3 DNA follows: TGCGCCAGCAGCGCCTCCGAGGGGAACACTGAAGCTTTCTTT. The V gene is TRBV5-1, the J gene TRBJ1-1; no clear D gene. Trimming shortened V by 4 bases and J by 1 base, and 11 bases separated the two germline ends. The CDR3 extends over 14 amino acids. CDR1 and CDR2 (germline): SGHRS, YFSETQ.

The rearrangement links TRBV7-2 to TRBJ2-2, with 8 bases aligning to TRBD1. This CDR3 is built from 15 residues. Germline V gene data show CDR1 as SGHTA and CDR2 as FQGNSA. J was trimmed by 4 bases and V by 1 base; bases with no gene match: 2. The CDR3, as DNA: TGTGCCAGCAGCTTAGGGCAGGGGGCCACCGGGGAGCTGTTTTTT. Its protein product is CASSLGQGATGELFF. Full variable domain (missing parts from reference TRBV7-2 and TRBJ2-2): GAGVSQSPSNKVTEKGKDVELRCDPISGHTALYWYRQSLGQGLEFLIYFQGNSAPDKSGLPSDRFSAERTGGSVSTLTIQRTQQEDSAVYLCASSLGQGATGELFFGEGSRLTVL.

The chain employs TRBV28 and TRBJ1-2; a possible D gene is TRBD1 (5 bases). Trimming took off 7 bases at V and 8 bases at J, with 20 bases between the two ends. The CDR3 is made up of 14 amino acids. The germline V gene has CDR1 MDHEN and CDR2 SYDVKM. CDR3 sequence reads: CASTKGLISWGYTF. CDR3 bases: TGTGCCAGCACGAAGGGACTCATCTCGTGGGGCTACACCTTC.

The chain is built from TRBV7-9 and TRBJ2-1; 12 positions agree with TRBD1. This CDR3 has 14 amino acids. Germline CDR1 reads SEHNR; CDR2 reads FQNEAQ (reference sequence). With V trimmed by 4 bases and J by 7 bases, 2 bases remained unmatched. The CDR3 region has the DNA TGTGCCAGCAGCTCGGGACAGGGGGCTAATGAGCAGTTCTTC. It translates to CASSSGQGANEQFF.

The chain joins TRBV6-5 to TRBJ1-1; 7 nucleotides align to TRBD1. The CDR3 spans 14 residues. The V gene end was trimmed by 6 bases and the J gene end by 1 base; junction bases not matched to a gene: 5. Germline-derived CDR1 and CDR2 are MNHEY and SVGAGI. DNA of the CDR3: TGTGCCAGCAGCCGGACAGGCCGGAACACTGAAGCTTTCTTT. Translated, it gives CASSRTGRNTEAFF.

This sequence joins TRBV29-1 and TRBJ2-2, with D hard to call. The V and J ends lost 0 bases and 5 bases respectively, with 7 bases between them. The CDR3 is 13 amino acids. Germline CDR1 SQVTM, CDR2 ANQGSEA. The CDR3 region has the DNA TGCAGCGTTGAAGATTTCCAAACCGGGGAGCTGTTTTTT. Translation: CSVEDFQTGELFF.

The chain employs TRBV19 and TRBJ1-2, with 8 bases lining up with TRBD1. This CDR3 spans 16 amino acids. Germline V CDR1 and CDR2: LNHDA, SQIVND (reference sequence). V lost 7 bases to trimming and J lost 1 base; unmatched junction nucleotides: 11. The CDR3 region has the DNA TGTGCCAGTATCCGGACAGGGCCCTCACTTAACTATGGCTACACCTTC. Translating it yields CASIRTGPSLNYGYTF.

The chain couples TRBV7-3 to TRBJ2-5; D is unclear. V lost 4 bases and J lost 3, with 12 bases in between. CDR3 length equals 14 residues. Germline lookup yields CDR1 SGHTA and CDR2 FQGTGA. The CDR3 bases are TGTGCCAGCAGCTCCATAGGCGGTGAAGAGACCCAGTACTTC. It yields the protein CASSSIGGEETQYF.

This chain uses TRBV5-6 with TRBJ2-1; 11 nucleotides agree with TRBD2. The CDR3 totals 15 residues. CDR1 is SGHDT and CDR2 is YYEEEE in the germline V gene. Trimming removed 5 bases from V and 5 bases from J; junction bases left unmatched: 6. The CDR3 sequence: CASSEGTSGNNEQFF. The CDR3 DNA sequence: TGTGCCAGCAGTGAGGGGACTAGCGGAAACAATGAGCAGTTCTTC.

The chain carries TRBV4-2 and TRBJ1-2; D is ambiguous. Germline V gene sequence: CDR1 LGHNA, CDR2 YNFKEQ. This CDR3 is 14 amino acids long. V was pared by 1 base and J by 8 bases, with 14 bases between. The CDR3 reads CASSQGRWEGGYTF. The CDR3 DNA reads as TGTGCCAGCAGCCAAGGGCGATGGGAGGGCGGCTACACCTTC.

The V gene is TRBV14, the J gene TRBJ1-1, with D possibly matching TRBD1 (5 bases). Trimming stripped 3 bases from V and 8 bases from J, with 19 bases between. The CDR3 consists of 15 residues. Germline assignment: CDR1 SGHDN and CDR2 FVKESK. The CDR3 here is CASSHDGGGLSEAFF. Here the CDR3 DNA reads TGTGCCAGCAGCCACGACGGGGGTGGTTTATCCGAAGCTTTCTTT.